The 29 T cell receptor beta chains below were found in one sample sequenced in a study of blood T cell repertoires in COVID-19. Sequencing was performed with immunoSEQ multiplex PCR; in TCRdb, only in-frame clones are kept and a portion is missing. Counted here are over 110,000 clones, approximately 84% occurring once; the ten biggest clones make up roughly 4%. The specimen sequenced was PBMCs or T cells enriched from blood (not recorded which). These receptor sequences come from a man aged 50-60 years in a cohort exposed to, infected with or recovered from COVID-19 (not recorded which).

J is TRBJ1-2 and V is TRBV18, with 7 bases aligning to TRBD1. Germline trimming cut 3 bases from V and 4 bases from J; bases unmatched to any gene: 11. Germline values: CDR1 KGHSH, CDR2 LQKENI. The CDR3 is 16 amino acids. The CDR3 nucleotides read TGTGCCAGCTCACCCATACCGGGACAGTCTGCCTATGGCTACACCTTC. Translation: CASSPIPGQSAYGYTF.

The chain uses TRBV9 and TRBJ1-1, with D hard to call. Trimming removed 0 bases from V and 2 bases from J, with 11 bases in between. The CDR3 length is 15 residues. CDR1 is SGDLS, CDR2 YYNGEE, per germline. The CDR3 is CASSVGEAPNTEAFF. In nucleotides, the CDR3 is TGTGCCAGCAGCGTAGGGGAGGCCCCCAACACTGAAGCTTTCTTT.

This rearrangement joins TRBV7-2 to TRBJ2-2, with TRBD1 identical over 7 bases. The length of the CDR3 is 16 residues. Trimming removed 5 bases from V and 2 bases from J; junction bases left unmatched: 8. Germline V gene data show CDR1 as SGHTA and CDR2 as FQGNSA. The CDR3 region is CASSPPGTVNTGELFF. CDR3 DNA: TGTGCCAGCAGCCCACCCGGGACAGTCAACACCGGGGAGCTGTTTTTT.

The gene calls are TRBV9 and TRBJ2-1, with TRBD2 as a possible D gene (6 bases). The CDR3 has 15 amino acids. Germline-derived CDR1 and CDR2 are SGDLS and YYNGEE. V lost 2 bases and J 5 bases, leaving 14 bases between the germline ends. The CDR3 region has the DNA TGTGCCAGCAGCGTCTCAGGGAGCGGGCACAATGAGCAGTTCTTC. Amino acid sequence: CASSVSGSGHNEQFF.

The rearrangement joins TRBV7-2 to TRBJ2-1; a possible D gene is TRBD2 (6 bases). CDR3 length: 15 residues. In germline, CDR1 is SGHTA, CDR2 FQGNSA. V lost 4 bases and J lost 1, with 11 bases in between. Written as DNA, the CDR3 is TGTGCCAGCAGCTCCGGGACTCGGTCCTACAATGAGCAGTTCTTC. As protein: CASSSGTRSYNEQFF.

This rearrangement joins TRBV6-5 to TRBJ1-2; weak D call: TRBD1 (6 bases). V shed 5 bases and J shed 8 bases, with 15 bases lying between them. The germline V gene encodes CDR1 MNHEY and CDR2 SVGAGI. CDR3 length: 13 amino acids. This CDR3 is CASSKQGAWGYTF. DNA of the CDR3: TGTGCCAGCAGTAAACAGGGCGCGTGGGGCTACACCTTC.

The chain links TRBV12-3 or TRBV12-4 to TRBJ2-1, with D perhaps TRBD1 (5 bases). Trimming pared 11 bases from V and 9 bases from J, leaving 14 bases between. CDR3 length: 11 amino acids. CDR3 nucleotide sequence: TGTGCCCCTAGTAGGGGCGGTGAGCAGTTCTTC. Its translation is CAPSRGGEQFF.

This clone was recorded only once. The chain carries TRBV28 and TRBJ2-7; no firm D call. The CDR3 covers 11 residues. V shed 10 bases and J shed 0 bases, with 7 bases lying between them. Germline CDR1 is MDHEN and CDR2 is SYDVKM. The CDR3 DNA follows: TGTGCCACAGACAACTCCTACGAGCAGTACTTC. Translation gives CATDNSYEQYF.

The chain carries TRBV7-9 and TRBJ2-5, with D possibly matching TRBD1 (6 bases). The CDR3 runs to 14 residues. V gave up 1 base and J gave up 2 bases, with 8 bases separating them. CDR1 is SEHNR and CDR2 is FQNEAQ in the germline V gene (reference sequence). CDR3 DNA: TGTGCCAGCAGCTTAGGGACAGCACAAGAGACCCAGTACTTC. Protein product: CASSLGTAQETQYF.

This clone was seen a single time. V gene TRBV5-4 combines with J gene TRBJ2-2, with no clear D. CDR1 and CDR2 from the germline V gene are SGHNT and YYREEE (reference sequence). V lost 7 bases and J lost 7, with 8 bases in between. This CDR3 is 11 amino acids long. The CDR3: CASGSYGELFF. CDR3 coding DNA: TGTGCCAGCGGCTCCTACGGGGAGCTGTTTTTT.

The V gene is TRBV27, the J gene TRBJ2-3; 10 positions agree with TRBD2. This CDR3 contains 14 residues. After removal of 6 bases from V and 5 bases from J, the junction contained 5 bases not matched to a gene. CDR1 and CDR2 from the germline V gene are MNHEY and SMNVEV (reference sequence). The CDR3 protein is CASSLAGAEDTQYF. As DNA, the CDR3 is TGTGCCAGCAGCCTAGCGGGAGCTGAAGATACGCAGTATTTT.

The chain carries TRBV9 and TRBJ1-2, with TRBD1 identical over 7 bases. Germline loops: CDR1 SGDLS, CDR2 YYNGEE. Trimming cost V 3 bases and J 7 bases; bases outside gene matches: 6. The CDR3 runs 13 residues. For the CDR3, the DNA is TGTGCCAGCAGCGAACGACAGGGCGCTGGCTACACCTTC. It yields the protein CASSERQGAGYTF.

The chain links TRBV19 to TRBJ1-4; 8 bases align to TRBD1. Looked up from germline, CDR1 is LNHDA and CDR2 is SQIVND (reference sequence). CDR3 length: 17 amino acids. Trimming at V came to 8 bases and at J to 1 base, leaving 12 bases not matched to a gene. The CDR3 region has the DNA TGTGCCAGTGGGGCGGACAGGGTCGAGTTAACTAATGAAAAACTGTTTTTT. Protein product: CASGADRVELTNEKLFF.

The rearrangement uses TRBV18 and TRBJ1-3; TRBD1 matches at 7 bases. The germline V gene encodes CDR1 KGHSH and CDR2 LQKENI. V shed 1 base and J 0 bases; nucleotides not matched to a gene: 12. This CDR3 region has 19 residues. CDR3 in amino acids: CASSPLPTGPKSSGNTIYF. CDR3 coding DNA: TGTGCCAGCTCACCACTTCCGACAGGGCCCAAGTCCTCTGGAAACACCATATATTTT.

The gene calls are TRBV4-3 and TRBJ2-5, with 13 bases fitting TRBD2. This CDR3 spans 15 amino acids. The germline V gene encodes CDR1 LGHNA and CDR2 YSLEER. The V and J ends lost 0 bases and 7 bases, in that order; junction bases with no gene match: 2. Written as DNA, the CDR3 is TGCGCCAGCAGCCAAGAACTAGCGGGGGGGTTGACCCAGTACTTC. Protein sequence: CASSQELAGGLTQYF.

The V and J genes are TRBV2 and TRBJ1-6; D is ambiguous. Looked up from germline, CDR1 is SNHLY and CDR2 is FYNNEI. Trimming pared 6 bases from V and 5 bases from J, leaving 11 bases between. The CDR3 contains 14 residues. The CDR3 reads CASRGLGDNSPLHF. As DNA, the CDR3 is TGTGCCAGCAGGGGATTGGGAGATAATTCACCCCTCCACTTT.

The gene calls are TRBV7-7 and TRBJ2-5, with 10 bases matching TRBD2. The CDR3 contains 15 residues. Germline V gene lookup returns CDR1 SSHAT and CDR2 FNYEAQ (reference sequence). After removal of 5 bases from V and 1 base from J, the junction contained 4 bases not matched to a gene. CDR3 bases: TGTGCCAGCAGCGTCCAGCGGGGGGGCCAAGAGACCCAGTACTTC. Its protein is CASSVQRGGQETQYF.

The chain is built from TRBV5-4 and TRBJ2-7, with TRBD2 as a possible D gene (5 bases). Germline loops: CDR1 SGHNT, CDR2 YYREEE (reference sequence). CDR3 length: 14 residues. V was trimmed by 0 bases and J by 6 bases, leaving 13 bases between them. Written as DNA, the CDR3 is TGTGCCAGCAGCTTGGCCGGGGTACGTGCCGAGCAGTACTTC. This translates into CASSLAGVRAEQYF.

CDR3 DNA: TGTGCCAGCCAGGGGACAGGGGGCATTGAGCAGTTCTTC. Protein sequence: CASQGTGGIEQFF. The chain recombines TRBV12-3 or TRBV12-4 with TRBJ2-1, with 12 bases matching TRBD1. Trimming at V came to 8 bases and at J to 9 bases, leaving 5 bases not matched to a gene. This CDR3 contains 13 residues.

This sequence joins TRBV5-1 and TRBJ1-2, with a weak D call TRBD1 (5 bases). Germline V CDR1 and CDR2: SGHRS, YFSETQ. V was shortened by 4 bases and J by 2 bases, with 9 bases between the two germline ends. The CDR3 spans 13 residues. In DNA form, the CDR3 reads TGCGCCAGCAGCCGGGACTCAAACTATGGCTACACCTTC. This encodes CASSRDSNYGYTF.

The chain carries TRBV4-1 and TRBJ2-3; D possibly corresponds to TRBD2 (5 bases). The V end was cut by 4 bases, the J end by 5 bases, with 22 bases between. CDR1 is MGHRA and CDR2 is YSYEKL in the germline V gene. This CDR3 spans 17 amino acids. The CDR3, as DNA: TGCGCCAGCAGCCCCCCGGAGGATAGCTCTCATGGAGATACGCAGTATTTT. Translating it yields CASSPPEDSSHGDTQYF.

Written as DNA, the CDR3 is TGTGCCATCACCCTAACGGGGATCACAGATACGCAGTATTTT. Translating gives CAITLTGITDTQYF. This sequence joins TRBV10-3 and TRBJ2-3; possible D gene TRBD2, 5 bases. Germline-derived CDR1 and CDR2 are ENHRY and SYGVKD. The V end lost 7 bases, the J end lost 2 bases, and 13 bases lay between the germline ends. The CDR3 has 14 residues.

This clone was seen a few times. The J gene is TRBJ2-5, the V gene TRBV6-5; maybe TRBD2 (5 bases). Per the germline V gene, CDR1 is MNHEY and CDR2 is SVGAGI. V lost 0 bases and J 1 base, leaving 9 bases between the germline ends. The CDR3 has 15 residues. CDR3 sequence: CASSYSNSGQETQYF. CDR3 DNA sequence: TGTGCCAGCAGTTACTCGAACAGCGGCCAAGAGACCCAGTACTTC.

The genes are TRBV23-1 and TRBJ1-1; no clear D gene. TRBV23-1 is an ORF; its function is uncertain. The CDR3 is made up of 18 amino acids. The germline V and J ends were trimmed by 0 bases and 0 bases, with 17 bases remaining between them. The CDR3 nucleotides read TGCGCCAGCAGTCAATCGGCCCCCAGGACGGGGATGAACACTGAAGCTTTCTTT. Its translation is CASSQSAPRTGMNTEAFF.

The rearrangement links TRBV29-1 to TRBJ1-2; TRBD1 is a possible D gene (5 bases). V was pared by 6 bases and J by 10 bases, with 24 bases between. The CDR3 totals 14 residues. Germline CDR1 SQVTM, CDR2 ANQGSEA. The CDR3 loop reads CSVGDVKGIITYTF. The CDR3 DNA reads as TGCAGCGTCGGCGACGTAAAGGGGATAATCACCTACACCTTC.

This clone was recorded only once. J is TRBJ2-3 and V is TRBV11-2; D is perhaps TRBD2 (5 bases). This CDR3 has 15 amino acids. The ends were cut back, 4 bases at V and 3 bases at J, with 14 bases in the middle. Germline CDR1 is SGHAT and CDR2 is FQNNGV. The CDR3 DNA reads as TGTGCCAGCAGCTCTAGGGAGTACTTAACAGATACGCAGTATTTT. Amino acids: CASSSREYLTDTQYF.

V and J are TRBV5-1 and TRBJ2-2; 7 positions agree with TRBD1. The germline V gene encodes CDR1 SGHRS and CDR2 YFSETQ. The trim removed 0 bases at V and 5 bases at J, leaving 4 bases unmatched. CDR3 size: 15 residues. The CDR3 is CASSLDAGGTGELFF. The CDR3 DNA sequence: TGCGCCAGCAGCTTGGATGCAGGGGGTACCGGGGAGCTGTTTTTT.

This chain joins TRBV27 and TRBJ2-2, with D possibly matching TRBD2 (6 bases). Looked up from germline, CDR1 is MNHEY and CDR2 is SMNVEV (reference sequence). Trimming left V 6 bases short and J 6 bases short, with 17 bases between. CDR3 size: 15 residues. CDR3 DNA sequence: TGTGCCAGCAGGGAACTAGCTCTCCACGCCGGGGAGCTGTTTTTT. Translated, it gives CASRELALHAGELFF.

In DNA form, the CDR3 reads TGTGCCAGCAGGGGGGCTTCTGGAAACACCATATATTTT. Translated, it gives CASRGASGNTIYF. This chain links TRBV5-4 with TRBJ1-3; D is perhaps TRBD1 (6 bases). CDR3 length: 13 amino acids. The V gene's germline CDR1 is SGHNT and CDR2 YYREEE (reference sequence). Deletions cut 5 bases from V and 1 base from J, with 7 bases between.